These 20 T cell receptor beta chains came from one sample sequenced in a study of T cell changes during pregnancy in multiple sclerosis (dated by TCRdb to the late 2010s). The library was prepared using the immunoSEQ multiplex PCR assay. Sourced from immuneACCESS, this table was stored by TCRdb with only in-frame sequences that have V and J called. A share of the clones is absent; for the studies checked, an unresolved V gene accounts for under half, and the remainder has no known explanation. Recorded for this sample are around 57,000 clones; more than 75% of them occurred a single time. The leading ten clones occupy 1.3% of the sample. The sample consisted of peripheral blood, taken in the second trimester of pregnancy. Source of these receptors: a female donor with multiple sclerosis, enrolled in a pregnancy study.

V gene TRBV28 combines with J gene TRBJ2-7, with 8 bases fitting TRBD1. The CDR3 is 12 amino acids. CDR1 and CDR2 (germline): MDHEN, SYDVKM. The trim removed 7 bases at V and 3 bases at J, leaving 2 bases unmatched. The CDR3 spells CASMTGDYEQYF. The CDR3, as DNA: TGTGCCAGCATGACAGGGGACTACGAGCAGTACTTC. Variable domain in full (rest from reference TRBV28 and TRBJ2-7): DVKVTQSSRYLVKRTGEKVFLECVQDMDHENMFWYRQDPGLGLRLIYFSYDVKMKEKGDIPEGYSVSREKKERFSLILESASTNQTSMYLCASMTGDYEQYFGPGTRLTVT.

The chain has TRBV7-9 and TRBJ2-3; 8 nucleotides line up with TRBD1. CDR1 and CDR2 (germline): SEHNR, FQNEAQ (reference sequence). The V segment lost 4 bases and the J segment 1 base; nucleotides outside the gene matches: 7. The CDR3 sequence is 16 residues long. The CDR3 spells CASSSRRDRRTDTQYF. Here the CDR3 DNA reads TGTGCCAGCAGCTCCCGCCGGGACAGGCGCACAGATACGCAGTATTTT.

This chain uses TRBV18 with TRBJ1-1; D gene unclear. Germline V gives CDR1 KGHSH, CDR2 LQKENI. With 2 bases removed from V and 8 bases from J, the gap between germline ends came to 12 bases. The CDR3 contains 13 residues. The CDR3 spells CASSPTAGLEAFF. CDR3 in DNA: TGTGCCAGCTCACCAACGGCAGGATTGGAAGCTTTCTTT.

The chain employs TRBV5-1 and TRBJ2-5; TRBD1 matches at 12 bases. V gave up 4 bases and J gave up 4 bases; unmatched junction bases: 11. The CDR3 spans 17 residues. From germline, CDR1 is SGHRS and CDR2 YFSETQ. The CDR3 bases are TGCGCCAGCAGCCCCGGGACAGGGGGCTCAGAAGTAGAGACCCAGTACTTC. It codes for CASSPGTGGSEVETQYF.

This rearrangement joins TRBV5-1 to TRBJ1-2; 7 nucleotides line up with TRBD1. Looked up from germline, CDR1 is SGHRS and CDR2 is YFSETQ. This CDR3 contains 14 residues. V trimming: 7 bases; J trimming: 3 bases; junction bases outside the gene matches: 9. CDR3 loop: CASRGSGTDYGYTF. Written as DNA, the CDR3 is TGCGCCAGCCGGGGGTCCGGGACAGACTATGGCTACACCTTC.

This chain joins TRBV4-1 and TRBJ2-5; 12 bases are a match to TRBD2. The ends lost 0 bases at V and 5 bases at J; junction bases unmatched: 16. CDR1 is MGHRA and CDR2 is YSYEKL in the germline V gene. The CDR3 sequence is 20 residues long. CDR3 residues: CASSQDPQGSSGGEKETQYF. In DNA form, the CDR3 reads TGCGCCAGCAGCCAAGATCCCCAAGGCTCTAGCGGGGGGGAAAAGGAGACCCAGTACTTC.

The chain has TRBV7-8 and TRBJ1-3, with TRBD1 as a possible D gene (5 bases). The length of the CDR3 is 16 residues. The germline V and J ends were trimmed by 6 bases and 2 bases, with 17 bases remaining between them. Germline V gives CDR1 SGHVS, CDR2 FQNEAQ. The CDR3 DNA reads TGTGCCAGCAGTAGCCTCGGAGCAGGGACTGGAAACACCATATATTTT. Amino acids: CASSSLGAGTGNTIYF.

The V gene is TRBV4-1, the J gene TRBJ2-1, with 7 nucleotides matching TRBD1. Germline CDR1 reads MGHRA; CDR2 reads YSYEKL. The trim removed 4 bases at V and 4 bases at J, leaving 10 bases unmatched. CDR3 length equals 16 residues. CDR3 protein: CASSRVRGLGYNEQFF. The CDR3 nucleotides read TGCGCCAGCAGCCGAGTAAGGGGGCTGGGGTACAATGAGCAGTTCTTC.

This chain uses TRBV19 with TRBJ2-1; TRBD2 agrees at 9 bases. CDR3 size: 17 residues. CDR1 and CDR2 (germline): LNHDA, SQIVND (reference sequence). V gave up 3 bases and J gave up 10 bases; unmatched junction bases: 16. Here the CDR3 reads CASSMTWRGGTSKEQFF. The CDR3, as DNA: TGTGCCAGTAGTATGACATGGCGGGGGGGCACCTCCAAGGAGCAGTTCTTC.

The rearrangement links TRBV6-5 to TRBJ2-2, with 7 bases fitting TRBD2. The V and J ends lost 6 bases and 1 base, in that order; junction bases with no gene match: 5. This CDR3 is built from 15 residues. Germline loops: CDR1 MNHEY, CDR2 SVGAGI. Here the CDR3 DNA reads TGTGCCAGCAGCTCGGGACTACTGAACACCGGGGAGCTGTTTTTT. The encoded protein is CASSSGLLNTGELFF.

The chain joins TRBV4-3 to TRBJ2-3; 10 bases align to TRBD2. Unmatched junction bases numbered 9, after V lost 0 bases and J lost 6 bases. CDR3 length: 17 amino acids. Germline CDR1 reads LGHNA; CDR2 reads YSLEER. The CDR3 sequence is CASSQDGTSGEGDTQYF. The DNA for the CDR3 is TGCGCCAGCAGCCAAGATGGAACTAGCGGGGAGGGGGATACGCAGTATTTT.

The chain carries TRBV28 and TRBJ2-6; D not certain. V lost 6 bases, J lost 1 base, and 10 bases lay in between. Germline V gene data show CDR1 as MDHEN and CDR2 as SYDVKM. This CDR3 region has 15 residues. CDR3 loop: CASSPLGSGANVLTF. CDR3 DNA sequence: TGTGCCAGCAGCCCCCTCGGGTCTGGGGCCAACGTCCTGACTTTC.

V is TRBV19 and J is TRBJ1-2, with no clear D. The germline V and J ends were trimmed by 5 bases and 4 bases, with 14 bases remaining between them. Germline CDR1 is LNHDA and CDR2 is SQIVND (reference sequence). This CDR3 contains 14 residues. CDR3 region: CASSPPRESYGYTF. The CDR3 DNA reads TGTGCCAGTAGTCCCCCCCGGGAGAGCTATGGCTACACCTTC.

The rearrangement uses TRBV12-2 and TRBJ1-2; TRBD1 was called by the table and not checked on the DNA. TRBV12-2 represents a pseudogene. This CDR3 is built from 14 residues. The CDR3 DNA is TGTGCAAGCATTCGGGACAGAGATAACTATGGCTACACCTTC. Protein sequence: CASIRDRDNYGYTF.

This sequence joins TRBV28 and TRBJ1-1; the D gene is possibly TRBD1 (6 bases). The V and J ends lost 7 bases and 2 bases respectively, with 14 bases between them. CDR3 length: 14 amino acids. Germline CDR1 reads MDHEN; CDR2 reads SYDVKM. In DNA form, the CDR3 reads TGTGCCAGCACCTTCGGACAGCTAAACACTGAAGCTTTCTTT. Its protein product is CASTFGQLNTEAFF.

The rearrangement uses TRBV7-2 and TRBJ2-7; 8 bases match TRBD2. CDR1 and CDR2 from the germline V gene are SGHTA and FQGNSA. Unmatched junction bases numbered 9, after V lost 5 bases and J lost 6 bases. The CDR3 loop spans 14 amino acids. For the CDR3, the DNA is TGTGCCAGCAGCCCTAATACTAGCGGCGGCGAGCAGTACTTC. Translating it yields CASSPNTSGGEQYF.

V gene TRBV7-2 combines with J gene TRBJ2-7, with 12 bases aligning to TRBD2. V was pared by 5 bases and J by 0 bases, with 5 bases of the junction left unmatched. This CDR3 region has 16 residues. Germline values: CDR1 SGHTA, CDR2 FQGNSA. Written as DNA, the CDR3 is TGTGCCAGCAGCCCCGGACTAGCGGGGAGCTCCTACGAGCAGTACTTC. As protein: CASSPGLAGSSYEQYF.

Judged by abundance, this clone is medium-sized. The V gene is TRBV28, the J gene TRBJ2-3; D may be TRBD2 (5 bases). V was trimmed by 3 bases and J by 6 bases, leaving 7 bases between them. CDR3 size: 12 residues. CDR1 and CDR2 from the germline V gene are MDHEN and SYDVKM. The CDR3 bases are TGTGCCAGCAGTTTTCTAGCCGATACGCAGTATTTT. This sequence encodes CASSFLADTQYF.

The rearrangement links TRBV9 to TRBJ2-1, with 10 bases that match TRBD2. The V segment lost 3 bases and the J segment 3 bases; nucleotides outside the gene matches: 18. CDR1 and CDR2 from the germline V gene are SGDLS and YYNGEE. The CDR3 sequence is 20 residues long. The CDR3 DNA reads as TGTGCCAGCAGCGCCAGGACTAGCGGCAGACCGGGTGTTGGCTACAATGAGCAGTTCTTC. Protein sequence: CASSARTSGRPGVGYNEQFF. Using reference TRBV9 and TRBJ2-1 for the parts outside the CDR3, the full variable domain is DSGVTQTPKHLITATGQRVTLRCSPRSGDLSVYWYQQSLDQGLQFLIQYYNGEERAKGNILERFSAQQFPDLHSELNLSSLELGDSALYFCASSARTSGRPGVGYNEQFFGPGTRLTVL.

The chain uses TRBV11-2 and TRBJ2-7, with a weak D call TRBD1 (6 bases). Looked up from germline, CDR1 is SGHAT and CDR2 is FQNNGV. The CDR3 length is 14 residues. V gave up 2 bases and J gave up 3 bases, with 11 bases separating them. The CDR3 region has the DNA TGTGCCAGCAGCTTAAGGGGACAAGTCTACGAGCAGTACTTC. It codes for CASSLRGQVYEQYF.